This T cell receptor (beta chain) derives from a study of response to subunit inactivated influenza vaccine. The study's findings and limits: Each seasonal flu vaccination may recruit only limited new T cells, authors suggested.

TCRdb passed the RT-PCR reads through MiXCR, listing each CDR3 protein once. Found here are roughly 460,000 distinct CDR3 sequences, roughly 9.7% of them singletons; the top ten hold 10% to 15%. CDR1 SGHTA and CDR2 FQGNSA come from the germline V gene. This CDR3 region has 13 residues. V was trimmed by 0 bases and J by 2 bases, leaving 5 bases between them. This clonotype was counted many times. Antigen specificity is unknown. The sequence was obtained from a man between 50 and 59 years old who received an inactivated influenza vaccine. This specimen was PBMCs from blood, taken more than 35 days after vaccination. This chain connects TRBV7-2 to TRBJ2-7; possibly TRBD2 for D (5 bases). The CDR3 sequence: CASSLARAYEQYF. DNA for the CDR3: TGTGCCAGCAGCTTAGCGAGGGCCTACGAGCAGTACTTC. Supplemented by reference TRBV7-2 and TRBJ2-7, the full variable domain reads GAGVSQSPSNKVTEKGKDVELRCDPISGHTALYWYRQSLGQGLEFLIYFQGNSAPDKSGLPSDRFSAERTGGSVSTLTIQRTQQEDSAVYLCASSLARAYEQYFGPGTRLTVT.